The 7 T cell receptor beta chains listed next were all sequenced from one sample in a study of cytomegalovirus exposure and HLA in healthy donors. The table came from immunoSEQ multiplex PCR; TCRdb's copy has only in-frame clones and leaves some out. The table lists about 150,000 clones, 85% to 90% of them singletons. The material sequenced was PBMCs. These receptors were obtained from a woman aged 18-30 years in good health and CMV-seropositive.

The CDR3 nucleotides read TGTGCCAGCAGCCAGGGTTCGGGCGGTTCCCCCAATGAGCAGTTCTTC. It codes for CASSQGSGGSPNEQFF. This rearrangement joins TRBV11-1 to TRBJ2-1; D perhaps matches TRBD1 (5 bases). Germline CDR1 reads SGHAT; CDR2 reads FQDESV (reference sequence). The CDR3 contains 16 residues. The V and J ends lost 5 bases and 6 bases respectively, with 20 bases between them.

This chain links TRBV28 with TRBJ2-3; a possible D gene is TRBD1 (5 bases). The CDR3 length is 15 residues. Germline V gene lookup returns CDR1 MDHEN and CDR2 SYDVKM. Trimming took 6 bases from V and 1 from J, leaving 14 bases between them. The CDR3 nucleotides are TGTGCCAGCAGGGGATGGCAGGGCGGCACAGATACGCAGTATTTT. Amino acids: CASRGWQGGTDTQYF. Supplemented by reference TRBV28 and TRBJ2-3, the full variable domain reads DVKVTQSSRYLVKRTGEKVFLECVQDMDHENMFWYRQDPGLGLRLIYFSYDVKMKEKGDIPEGYSVSREKKERFSLILESASTNQTSMYLCASRGWQGGTDTQYFGPGTRLTVL.

V and J are TRBV7-2 and TRBJ1-5; the D is unclear. The V end lost 5 bases, the J end lost 1 base, and 12 bases lay between the germline ends. This CDR3 spans 15 amino acids. Germline assignment: CDR1 SGHTA and CDR2 FQGNSA. The CDR3 loop is CASSRAAASNQPQHF. The CDR3 region has the DNA TGTGCCAGCAGCCGAGCGGCAGCAAGCAATCAGCCCCAGCATTTT.

CDR3 coding DNA: TGTGCCAGCGAAAGGGCGGGAGTGAGCACAGATACGCAGTATTTT. This encodes CASERAGVSTDTQYF. This chain connects TRBV11-3 to TRBJ2-3; 7 positions agree with TRBD2. Per germline, CDR1 SGHNT and CDR2 YENEEA. This CDR3 is built from 15 residues. J was trimmed by 0 bases and V by 8 bases; bases with no gene match: 8.

This rearrangement joins TRBV6-5 to TRBJ1-1; D remains unclear. The CDR3 is made up of 13 amino acids. CDR1 is MNHEY and CDR2 is SVGAGI in the germline V gene. The V end was cut by 2 bases, the J end by 0 bases, with 4 bases between. The CDR3 protein is CASSYSLNTEAFF. The CDR3 nucleotides are TGTGCCAGCAGTTACAGCCTGAACACTGAAGCTTTCTTT.

The chain links TRBV6-5 to TRBJ2-3; no firm D call. V was pared by 2 bases and J by 0 bases, with 6 bases between. CDR1 MNHEY and CDR2 SVGAGI come from the germline V gene. The CDR3 has 14 residues. The CDR3 here is CASSYQRSTDTQYF. In nucleotides, the CDR3 is TGTGCCAGCAGTTACCAGCGTAGCACAGATACGCAGTATTTT.

This rearrangement joins TRBV5-1 to TRBJ2-7, with a weak D call TRBD2 (6 bases). This CDR3 is built from 13 residues. Trimming left V 0 bases short and J 6 bases short, with 10 bases between. The germline V gene has CDR1 SGHRS and CDR2 YFSETQ. The CDR3 nucleotides read TGCGCCAGCAGCTTGGCCGGGGGAACCGAGCAGTACTTC. This sequence encodes CASSLAGGTEQYF. Full variable domain (missing parts from reference TRBV5-1 and TRBJ2-7): KAGVTQTPRYLIKTRGQQVTLSCSPISGHRSVSWYQQTPGQGLQFLFEYFSETQRNKGNFPGRFSGRQFSNSRSEMNVSTLELGDSALYLCASSLAGGTEQYFGPGTRLTVT.